The 19 T cell receptor beta chains listed next were all sequenced from one sample in a study of T cells after yellow fever vaccination. In TCRdb, the 5' RACE reads were re-called with MiXCR into one record per CDR3 protein. The data show over 110,000 distinct CDR3 sequences, with about 8% seen just once and less than 0.85% held by the top ten. Material: CD4+ T cells sorted from PBMCs, obtained 5 days after the yellow fever booster vaccination. These receptors all stem from a man between 25 and 39 years old who received the YFV17D yellow fever vaccine.

This clonotype was detected many times. The CDR3 is CSARRGNEQFF. The CDR3 DNA follows: TGCAGTGCTCGGAGGGGTAATGAGCAGTTCTTC. The chain couples TRBV20-1 to TRBJ2-1, with D perhaps matching TRBD2 (6 bases). The CDR3 covers 11 residues. Trimming shortened V by 5 bases and J by 7 bases, and 9 bases separated the two germline ends. CDR1 and CDR2 from the germline V gene are DFQATT and SNEGSKA (reference sequence).

Notes on this clonotype: A much larger clone differs from this one at a single base, so this may be a read error. The rearrangement uses TRBV5-5 and TRBJ2-1, with unresolved D. The CDR3 has 16 residues. CDR1 and CDR2 from the germline V gene are SGHKS and YYEKEE (reference sequence). This CDR3 reads CASSQVPSDHYNEQLF. In nucleotides, the CDR3 is TGTGCCAGCAGCCAGGTCCCGTCGGACCACTACAATGAGCAGCTCTTC.

At least ten counts were recorded for this clonotype. The chain carries TRBV5-1 and TRBJ2-1; 10 nucleotides agree with TRBD2. The J segment lost 1 base and the V segment lost 0 bases, leaving 7 bases of the junction unmatched. Germline-derived CDR1 and CDR2 are SGHRS and YFSETQ. The length of the CDR3 is 18 residues. The CDR3 spells CASSLEAGGPSSYNEQFF. The CDR3, as DNA: TGCGCCAGCAGCTTGGAAGCGGGAGGGCCGAGTTCCTACAATGAGCAGTTCTTC.

This clonotype was counted ten times or more. The chain carries TRBV20-1 and TRBJ2-5; D is ambiguous. This CDR3 has 11 amino acids. Trimming took 6 bases from V and 4 from J, leaving 9 bases between them. Per the germline V gene, CDR1 is DFQATT and CDR2 is SNEGSKA (reference sequence). The CDR3 region is CSARAPETQYF. The CDR3 DNA sequence: TGCAGTGCCCGGGCCCCAGAGACCCAGTACTTC.

This clonotype was seen a few times. The rearrangement links TRBV20-1 to TRBJ2-7; 12 bases are shared with TRBD2. Germline V lookup: CDR1 DFQATT, CDR2 SNEGSKA (reference sequence). V trimming: 1 base; J trimming: 4 bases; junction bases outside the gene matches: 5. This CDR3 has 15 residues. As DNA, the CDR3 is TGCAGTGCTAGAGGCCGACTAGCGGGAGTATACGAGCAGTACTTC. Its translation is CSARGRLAGVYEQYF.

This clonotype was observed many times. V gene TRBV27 combines with J gene TRBJ1-1; tentative D call: TRBD1 (5 bases). The V end was cut by 8 bases, the J end by 5 bases, with 18 bases between. From germline, CDR1 is MNHEY and CDR2 SMNVEV (reference sequence). The CDR3 has 14 residues. CDR3 region: CASLISWGRTEAFF. The DNA for the CDR3 is TGTGCCAGCCTGATCTCCTGGGGGAGAACTGAAGCTTTCTTT.

This clonotype came up many times. This sequence joins TRBV10-3 and TRBJ2-7; 8 bases agree with TRBD2. Germline V gives CDR1 ENHRY, CDR2 SYGVKD. V lost 3 bases to trimming and J lost 7 bases; unmatched junction nucleotides: 8. This CDR3 spans 14 amino acids. The DNA of the CDR3 is TGTGCCATCAGTGATTCGGGGACTAGTGGTGAGCAGTACTTC. Protein: CAISDSGTSGEQYF.

Written as DNA, the CDR3 is TGTGCCATCTCGTTCCGCCAAGGACCTACGGATACGCAGTATTTT. It yields the protein CAISFRQGPTDTQYF. The chain employs TRBV10-3 and TRBJ2-3; D is ambiguous. The CDR3 extends over 15 amino acids. Between the trimmed V and J ends, which lost 8 bases and 6 bases, there was a span of 21 bases. In germline, CDR1 is ENHRY, CDR2 SYGVKD.

This clonotype appeared many times. The chain employs TRBV14 and TRBJ2-7; TRBD1 might be the D (6 bases). The germline gives CDR1 SGHDN, CDR2 FVKESK. Trimming pared 4 bases from V and 0 bases from J, leaving 13 bases between. CDR3 length: 15 residues. CDR3 residues: CASSREPGHSYEQYF. The DNA of the CDR3 is TGTGCCAGCAGCCGGGAACCGGGACACTCCTACGAGCAGTACTTC.

In this sample, this clonotype turned up many times. The chain joins TRBV12-3 or TRBV12-4 to TRBJ1-1; the D gene is possibly TRBD1 (5 bases). CDR3 length equals 12 residues. Trimming shortened V by 5 bases and J by 10 bases, and 14 bases separated the two germline ends. CDR3 bases: TGTGCCAGCAGTGTCTTCGGGGGTTTAGCTTTCTTT. It translates to CASSVFGGLAFF.

This clonotype was seen ten or more times. The chain combines TRBV20-1 with TRBJ1-5, with 9 bases aligning to TRBD1. The CDR3 contains 15 residues. Germline CDR1 and CDR2: DFQATT and SNEGSKA (reference sequence). Trimming removed 4 bases from V and 4 bases from J; junction bases left unmatched: 8. As DNA, the CDR3 is TGCAGTGCTAATTCCGGGACAGGGACGAATCAGCCCCAGCATTTT. Its translation: CSANSGTGTNQPQHF.

In this sample, this clonotype turned up many times. The chain joins TRBV7-9 to TRBJ1-2; no firm D call. CDR1 is SEHNR and CDR2 is FQNEAQ in the germline V gene (reference sequence). CDR3 length: 15 amino acids. V lost 0 bases and J lost 1, with 9 bases in between. The CDR3 DNA follows: TGTGCCAGCAGCTTAGCGCTCCGGGATAACTATGGCTACACCTTC. Translation: CASSLALRDNYGYTF.

This clonotype was observed at least ten times. The chain has TRBV9 and TRBJ2-1, with 12 bases aligning to TRBD1. Germline-derived CDR1 and CDR2 are SGDLS and YYNGEE. With V trimmed by 4 bases and J by 9 bases, 14 bases remained unmatched. CDR3 length equals 17 residues. CDR3 nucleotide sequence: TGTGCCAGCAGCCCCTCGGTGGGGGACAGGGGGCGTCGTGAGCAGTTCTTC. Protein sequence: CASSPSVGDRGRREQFF.

This clonotype was picked up many times. The chain employs TRBV5-5 and TRBJ1-1; D gene ambiguous. V lost 2 bases and J 6 bases, leaving 23 bases between the germline ends. This CDR3 has 17 residues. Germline V gives CDR1 SGHKS, CDR2 YYEKEE (reference sequence). CDR3 sequence: CASSFIGSWDKKSEAFF. The CDR3 coding sequence is TGTGCCAGCAGCTTCATTGGGTCGTGGGATAAGAAGTCTGAAGCTTTCTTT.

This clonotype was seen repeatedly, ten times or more. The J gene is TRBJ2-5, the V gene TRBV20-1; TRBD2 matches 12 bases. The CDR3 is made up of 14 amino acids. The J segment lost 4 bases and the V segment lost 5 bases, leaving 5 bases of the junction unmatched. The germline V gene has CDR1 DFQATT and CDR2 SNEGSKA (reference sequence). CDR3 amino acids: CSARLAGDRETQYF. For the CDR3, the DNA is TGCAGTGCTCGACTAGCGGGAGACAGAGAGACCCAGTACTTC.

In this sample, this clonotype turned up many times. The chain combines TRBV7-2 with TRBJ2-5, with 10 bases fitting TRBD2. V shed 5 bases, J shed 4 bases, and the junction held 10 bases outside the gene matches. Germline V gene lookup returns CDR1 SGHTA and CDR2 FQGNSA. This CDR3 is 16 amino acids long. The CDR3 is CASSRNAIAGGETQYF. As DNA, the CDR3 is TGTGCCAGCAGCCGAAACGCAATAGCGGGAGGAGAGACCCAGTACTTC.

This clonotype occurred many times. The chain links TRBV5-1 to TRBJ2-1, with D maybe TRBD2 (5 bases). The V and J ends lost 4 bases and 2 bases respectively, with 13 bases between them. The germline CDR1 and CDR2 sequences are SGHRS and YFSETQ. The length of the CDR3 is 15 residues. The CDR3 reads CASSQTSTPYNEQFF. DNA of the CDR3: TGCGCCAGCAGCCAAACTAGTACCCCCTACAATGAGCAGTTCTTC.

This clonotype was seen ten or more times. The V call is TRBV5-5, the J call TRBJ2-1; D may be TRBD2 (5 bases). CDR1 SGHKS and CDR2 YYEKEE come from the germline V gene (reference sequence). The CDR3 consists of 16 residues. V lost 6 bases to trimming and J lost 7 bases, with 23 bases between them. The CDR3 spells CASTLTERPRPNEQFF. The CDR3 bases are TGTGCCAGCACCCTGACGGAGCGGCCGAGACCGAATGAGCAGTTCTTC.

At least ten counts were recorded for this clonotype. The rearrangement links TRBV12-3 or TRBV12-4 to TRBJ2-2; the match to TRBD2 covers 13 bases. With 5 bases clipped from V and 5 bases from J, the junction kept 5 bases outside the gene matches. The CDR3 is 16 residues long. The CDR3 loop reads CASSLRTSGSTGELFF. As DNA, the CDR3 is TGTGCCAGCAGTCTCCGGACTAGCGGGAGTACCGGGGAGCTGTTTTTT.